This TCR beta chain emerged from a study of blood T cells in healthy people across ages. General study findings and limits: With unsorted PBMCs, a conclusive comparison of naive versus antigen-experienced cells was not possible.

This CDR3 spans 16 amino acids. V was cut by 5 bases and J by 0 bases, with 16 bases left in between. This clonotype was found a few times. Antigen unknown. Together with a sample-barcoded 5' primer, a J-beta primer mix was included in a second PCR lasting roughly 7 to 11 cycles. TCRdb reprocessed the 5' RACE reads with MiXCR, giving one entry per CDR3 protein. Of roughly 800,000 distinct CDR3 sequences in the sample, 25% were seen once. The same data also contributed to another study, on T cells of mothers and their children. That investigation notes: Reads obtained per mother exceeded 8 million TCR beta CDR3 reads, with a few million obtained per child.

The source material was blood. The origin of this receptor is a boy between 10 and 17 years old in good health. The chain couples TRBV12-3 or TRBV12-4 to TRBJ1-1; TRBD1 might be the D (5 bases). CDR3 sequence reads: CASSPRGPGMNTEAFF. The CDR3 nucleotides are TGTGCCAGCAGTCCCCGGGGCCCGGGTATGAACACTGAAGCTTTCTTT.